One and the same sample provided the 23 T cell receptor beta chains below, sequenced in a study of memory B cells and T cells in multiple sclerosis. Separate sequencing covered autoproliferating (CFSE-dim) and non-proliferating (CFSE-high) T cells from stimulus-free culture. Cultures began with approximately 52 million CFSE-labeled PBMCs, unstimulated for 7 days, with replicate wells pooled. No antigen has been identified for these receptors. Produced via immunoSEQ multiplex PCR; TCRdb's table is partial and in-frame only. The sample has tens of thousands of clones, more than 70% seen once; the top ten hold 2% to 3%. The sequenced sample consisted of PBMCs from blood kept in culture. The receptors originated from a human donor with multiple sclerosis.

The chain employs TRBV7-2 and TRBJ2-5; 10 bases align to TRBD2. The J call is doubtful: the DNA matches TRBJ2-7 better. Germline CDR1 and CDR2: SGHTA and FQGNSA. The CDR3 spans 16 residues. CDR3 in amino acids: CASRSPGTSAQYEQYF. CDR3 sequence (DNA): TGTGCCAGCAGATCCCCCGGGACTAGCGCCCAGTACGAGCAGTACTTC.

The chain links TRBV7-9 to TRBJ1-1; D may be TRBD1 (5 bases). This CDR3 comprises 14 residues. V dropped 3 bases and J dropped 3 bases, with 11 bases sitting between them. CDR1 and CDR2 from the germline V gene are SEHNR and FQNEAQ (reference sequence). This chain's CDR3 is CASSLRGPDTEAFF. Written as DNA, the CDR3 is TGTGCCAGCAGCTTGCGGGGCCCGGACACTGAAGCTTTCTTT.

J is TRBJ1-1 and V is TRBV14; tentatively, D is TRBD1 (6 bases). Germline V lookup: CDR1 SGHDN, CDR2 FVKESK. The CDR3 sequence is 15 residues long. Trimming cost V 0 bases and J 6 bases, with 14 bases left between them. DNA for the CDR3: TGTGCCAGCAGCCAAGAACCGCAGGGGAAAGCTGAAGCTTTCTTT. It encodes CASSQEPQGKAEAFF.

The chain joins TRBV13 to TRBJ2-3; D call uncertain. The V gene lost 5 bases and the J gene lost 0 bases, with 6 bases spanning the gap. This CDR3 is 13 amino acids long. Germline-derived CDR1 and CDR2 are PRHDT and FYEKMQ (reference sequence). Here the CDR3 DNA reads TGTGCCAGCAGCATCGGAAGCACAGATACGCAGTATTTT. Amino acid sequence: CASSIGSTDTQYF.

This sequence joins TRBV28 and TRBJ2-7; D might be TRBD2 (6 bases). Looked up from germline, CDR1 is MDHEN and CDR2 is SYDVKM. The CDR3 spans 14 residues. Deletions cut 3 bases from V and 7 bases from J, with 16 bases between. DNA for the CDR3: TGTGCCAGCAGTTTTACAACTAGCCTAAGAGAGCAGTACTTC. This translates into CASSFTTSLREQYF.

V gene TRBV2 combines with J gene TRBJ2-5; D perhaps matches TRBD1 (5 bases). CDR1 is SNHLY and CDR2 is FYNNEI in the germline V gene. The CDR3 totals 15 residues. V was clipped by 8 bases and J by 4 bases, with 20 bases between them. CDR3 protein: CASARANWGTETQYF. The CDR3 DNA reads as TGTGCCAGCGCCCGTGCGAACTGGGGCACAGAGACCCAGTACTTC.

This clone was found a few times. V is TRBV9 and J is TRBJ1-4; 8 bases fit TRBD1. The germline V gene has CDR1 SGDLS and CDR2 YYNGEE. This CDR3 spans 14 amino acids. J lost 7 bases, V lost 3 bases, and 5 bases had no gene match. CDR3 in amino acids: CASSGTGRREKLFF. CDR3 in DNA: TGTGCCAGCAGCGGGACAGGGCGACGTGAAAAACTGTTTTTT.

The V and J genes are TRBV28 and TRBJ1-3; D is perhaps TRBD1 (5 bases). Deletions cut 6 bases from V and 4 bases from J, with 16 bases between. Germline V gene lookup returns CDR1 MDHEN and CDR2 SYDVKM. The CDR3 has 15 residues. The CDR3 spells CASSSRGSYGNTIYF. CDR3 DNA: TGTGCCAGCAGCTCCCGGGGGAGTTACGGAAACACCATATATTTT.

In DNA form, the CDR3 reads TGTGCCAGCAGCGTAGCGGGGGGGCCAGAGACCCAGTACTTC. It translates to CASSVAGGPETQYF. The rearrangement uses TRBV9 and TRBJ2-5, with 8 positions matching TRBD2. Germline V gives CDR1 SGDLS, CDR2 YYNGEE. This CDR3 has 14 amino acids. J lost 4 bases, V lost 0 bases, and 2 bases had no gene match.

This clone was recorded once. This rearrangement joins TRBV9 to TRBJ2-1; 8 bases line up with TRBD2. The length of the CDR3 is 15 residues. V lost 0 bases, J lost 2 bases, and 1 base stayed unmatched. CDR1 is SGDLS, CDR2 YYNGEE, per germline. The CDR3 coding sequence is TGTGCCAGCAGCGTAGGCGGGGGGCCCTACAATGAGCAGTTCTTC. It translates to CASSVGGGPYNEQFF.

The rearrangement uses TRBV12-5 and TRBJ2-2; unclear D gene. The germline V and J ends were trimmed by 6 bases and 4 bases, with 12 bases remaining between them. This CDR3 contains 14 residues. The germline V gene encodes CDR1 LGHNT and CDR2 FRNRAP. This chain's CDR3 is CASGPPGSTGELFF. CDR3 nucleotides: TGTGCTAGTGGCCCTCCAGGTTCCACCGGGGAGCTGTTTTTT.

The DNA for the CDR3 is TGCGCCAGCAGCCTCGGCCGGGACAGAGATGAAGCTTTCTTT. This sequence encodes CASSLGRDRDEAFF. This chain links TRBV5-1 with TRBJ1-1, with TRBD1 identical over 7 bases. This CDR3 spans 14 amino acids. V lost 4 bases to trimming and J lost 7 bases; unmatched junction nucleotides: 10. Germline V gene lookup returns CDR1 SGHRS and CDR2 YFSETQ.

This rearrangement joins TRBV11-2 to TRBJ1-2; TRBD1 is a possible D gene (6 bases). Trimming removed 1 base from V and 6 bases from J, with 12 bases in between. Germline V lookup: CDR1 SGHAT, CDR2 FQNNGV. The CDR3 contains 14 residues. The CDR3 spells CASSLGGAANGYTF. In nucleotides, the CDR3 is TGTGCCAGCAGCTTAGGGGGGGCCGCTAATGGCTACACCTTC.

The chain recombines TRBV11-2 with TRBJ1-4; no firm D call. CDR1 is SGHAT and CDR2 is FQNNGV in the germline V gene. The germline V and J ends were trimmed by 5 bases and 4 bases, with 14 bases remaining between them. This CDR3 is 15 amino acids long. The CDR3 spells CASSLRVDGNEKLFF. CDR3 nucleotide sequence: TGTGCCAGCAGCCTCCGGGTGGACGGTAATGAAAAACTGTTTTTT.

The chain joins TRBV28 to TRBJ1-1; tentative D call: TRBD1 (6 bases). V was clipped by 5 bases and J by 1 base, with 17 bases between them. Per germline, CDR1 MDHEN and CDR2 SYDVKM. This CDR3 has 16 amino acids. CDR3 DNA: TGTGCCAGCAGTAGGACAGTGCTTGCGAGGAACACTGAAGCTTTCTTT. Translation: CASSRTVLARNTEAFF. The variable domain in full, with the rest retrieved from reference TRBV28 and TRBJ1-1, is DVKVTQSSRYLVKRTGEKVFLECVQDMDHENMFWYRQDPGLGLRLIYFSYDVKMKEKGDIPEGYSVSREKKERFSLILESASTNQTSMYLCASSRTVLARNTEAFFGQGTRLTVV.

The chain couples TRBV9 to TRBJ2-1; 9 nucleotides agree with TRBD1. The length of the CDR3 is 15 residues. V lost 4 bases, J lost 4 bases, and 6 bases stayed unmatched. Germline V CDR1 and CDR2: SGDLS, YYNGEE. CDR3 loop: CASSLRDRAYNEQFF. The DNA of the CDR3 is TGTGCCAGCAGCCTCCGGGACAGGGCTTACAATGAGCAGTTCTTC. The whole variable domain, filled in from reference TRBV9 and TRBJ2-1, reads DSGVTQTPKHLITATGQRVTLRCSPRSGDLSVYWYQQSLDQGLQFLIQYYNGEERAKGNILERFSAQQFPDLHSELNLSSLELGDSALYFCASSLRDRAYNEQFFGPGTRLTVL.

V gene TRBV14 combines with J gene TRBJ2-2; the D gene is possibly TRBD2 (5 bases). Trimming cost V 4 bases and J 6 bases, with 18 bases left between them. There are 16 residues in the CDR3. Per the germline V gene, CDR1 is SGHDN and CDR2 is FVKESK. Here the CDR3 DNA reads TGTGCCAGCAGCCTTCTAGGCAGCGGTTGGGCCGGGGAGCTGTTTTTT. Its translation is CASSLLGSGWAGELFF.

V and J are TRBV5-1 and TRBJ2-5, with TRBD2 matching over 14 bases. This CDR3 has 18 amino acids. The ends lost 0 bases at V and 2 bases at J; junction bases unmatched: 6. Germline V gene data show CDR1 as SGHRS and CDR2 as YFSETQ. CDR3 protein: CASSLGGTSGRRQETQYF. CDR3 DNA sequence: TGCGCCAGCAGCTTGGGGGGGACTAGCGGGAGAAGACAAGAGACCCAGTACTTC.

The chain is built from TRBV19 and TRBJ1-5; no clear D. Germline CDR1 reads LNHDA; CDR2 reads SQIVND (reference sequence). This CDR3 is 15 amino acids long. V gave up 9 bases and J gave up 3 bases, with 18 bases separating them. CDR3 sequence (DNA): TGTGCCAGCGAAGAGGCCCGACACATCAATCAGCCCCAGCATTTT. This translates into CASEEARHINQPQHF.

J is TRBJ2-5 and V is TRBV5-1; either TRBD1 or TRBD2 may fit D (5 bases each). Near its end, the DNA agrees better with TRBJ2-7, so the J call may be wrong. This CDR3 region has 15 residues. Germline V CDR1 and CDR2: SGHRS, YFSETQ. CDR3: CASSMIAGSGYEQYF. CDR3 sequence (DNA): TGCGCCAGCAGCATGATTGCAGGGAGTGGCTACGAGCAGTACTTC.

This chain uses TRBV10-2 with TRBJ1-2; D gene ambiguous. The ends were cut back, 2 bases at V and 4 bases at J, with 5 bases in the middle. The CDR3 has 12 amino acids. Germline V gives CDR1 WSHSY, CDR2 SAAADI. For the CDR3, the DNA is TGCGCCAGCAGTGAGGTACGCTATGGCTACACCTTC. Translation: CASSEVRYGYTF.

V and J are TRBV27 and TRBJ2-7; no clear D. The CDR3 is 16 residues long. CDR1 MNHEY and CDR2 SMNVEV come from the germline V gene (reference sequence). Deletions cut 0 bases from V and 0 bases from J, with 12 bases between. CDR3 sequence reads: CASSLSRTLHSYEQYF. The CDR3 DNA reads TGTGCCAGCAGTTTATCCCGGACGTTACACTCCTACGAGCAGTACTTC.

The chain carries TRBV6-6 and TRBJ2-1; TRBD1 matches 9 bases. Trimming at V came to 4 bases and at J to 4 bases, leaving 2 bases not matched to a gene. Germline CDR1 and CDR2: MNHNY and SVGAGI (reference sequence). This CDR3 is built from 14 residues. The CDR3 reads CASSWDREYNEQFF. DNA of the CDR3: TGTGCCAGCAGTTGGGACAGGGAGTACAATGAGCAGTTCTTC.